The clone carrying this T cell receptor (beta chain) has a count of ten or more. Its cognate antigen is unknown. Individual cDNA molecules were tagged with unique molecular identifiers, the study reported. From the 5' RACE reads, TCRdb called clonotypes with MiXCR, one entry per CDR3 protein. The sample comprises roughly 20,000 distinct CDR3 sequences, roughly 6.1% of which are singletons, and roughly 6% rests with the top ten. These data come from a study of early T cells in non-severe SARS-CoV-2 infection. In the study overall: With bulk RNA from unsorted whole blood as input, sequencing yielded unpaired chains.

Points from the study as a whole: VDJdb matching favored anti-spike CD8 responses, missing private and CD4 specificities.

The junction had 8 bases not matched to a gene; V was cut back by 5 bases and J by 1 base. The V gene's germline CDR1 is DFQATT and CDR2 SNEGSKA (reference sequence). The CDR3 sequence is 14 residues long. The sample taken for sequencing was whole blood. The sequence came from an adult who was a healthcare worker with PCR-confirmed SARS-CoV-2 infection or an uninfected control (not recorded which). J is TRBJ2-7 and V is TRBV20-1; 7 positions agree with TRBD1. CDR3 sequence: CSARGTAWSYEQYF. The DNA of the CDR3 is TGCAGTGCTCGTGGGACAGCTTGGTCCTACGAGCAGTACTTC.